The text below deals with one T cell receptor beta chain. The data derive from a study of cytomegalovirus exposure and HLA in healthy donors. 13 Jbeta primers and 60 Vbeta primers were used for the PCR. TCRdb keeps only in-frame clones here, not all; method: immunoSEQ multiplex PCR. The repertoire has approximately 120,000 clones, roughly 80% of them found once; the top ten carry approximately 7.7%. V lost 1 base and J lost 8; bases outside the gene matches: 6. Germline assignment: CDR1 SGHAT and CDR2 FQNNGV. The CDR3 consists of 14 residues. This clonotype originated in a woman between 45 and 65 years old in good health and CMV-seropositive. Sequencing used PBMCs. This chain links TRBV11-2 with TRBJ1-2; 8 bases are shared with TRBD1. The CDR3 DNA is TGTGCCAGCAGCTTAGGACCCCAGGGGGCCGGCTACACCTTC. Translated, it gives CASSLGPQGAGYTF.